Following are 2 T cell receptor beta chains from one sample sequenced in a study of T cells after yellow fever vaccination. TCRdb re-derived calls from the 5' RACE reads in MiXCR, one entry per CDR3 protein. The profile shows some 500,000 distinct CDR3 sequences, 13% of them singletons. Sample: PBMCs, taken on the day of the yellow fever booster vaccination. The receptors shown here come from a man aged 25-45 years who received the YFV17D yellow fever vaccine.

The table lists this clonotype with many counts. The V and J genes are TRBV20-1 and TRBJ2-7; 9 bases agree with TRBD2. The CDR3 covers 14 residues. The germline CDR1 and CDR2 sequences are DFQATT and SNEGSKA (reference sequence). V trimming: 5 bases; J trimming: 5 bases; junction bases outside the gene matches: 10. CDR3 nucleotides: TGCAGTGCTGCGGGGGGGACTCCCGGCAACGAGCAGTACTTC. It specifies CSAAGGTPGNEQYF.

This clonotype occurred a few times. V gene TRBV20-1 combines with J gene TRBJ2-7, with D possibly being TRBD2 (7 bases). Germline V gene sequence: CDR1 DFQATT, CDR2 SNEGSKA (reference sequence). V was pared by 7 bases and J by 4 bases, with 17 bases between. The CDR3 loop spans 13 amino acids. Here the CDR3 DNA reads TGCAGTGGCGCGGGGGCAGTCCTTTACGAGCAGTACTTC. Translated, it gives CSGAGAVLYEQYF.